This T cell receptor beta chain was captured by sequencing in a study of response to subunit inactivated influenza vaccine. Whole-study results and caveats: Authors suggested each seasonal influenza vaccination recruits few new T cells.

The CDR3 consists of 13 residues. CDR1 and CDR2 (germline): SQVTM, ANQGSEA. Trimming removed 6 bases at V and 2 bases at J, with 12 bases between. This clonotype has ten or more counts. What it recognizes is unknown. TCRdb redid the calling of the RT-PCR reads with MiXCR, one entry per CDR3 protein. This table has under 950,000 distinct CDR3 sequences, around 20% appearing once. The sequenced sample was PBMCs from blood, obtained approximately 5 days after vaccination. The chain recombines TRBV29-1 with TRBJ2-3; the D gene could be TRBD1 or TRBD2 (7 bases each). This clonotype originated in a man between 45 and 60 years old who received an inactivated influenza vaccine. The CDR3 sequence: CSVRGGFTDTQYF. In DNA form, the CDR3 reads TGCAGCGTCAGGGGGGGCTTCACAGATACGCAGTATTTT.